Below are 2 T cell receptor beta chains sequenced from a single sample in a study of blood T cell repertoires in COVID-19. Assay: immunoSEQ multiplex PCR; the TCRdb copy retains only in-frame clones and omits some. The sample consists of some 390,000 clones, 89% of them appearing once. The source material was peripheral blood. The source of these receptors is a woman between 40 and 55 years old with COVID-19, enrolled during active disease.

This clone was detected a few times. The chain carries TRBV12-3 or TRBV12-4 and TRBJ2-7, with TRBD1 as a possible D gene (6 bases). V lost 6 bases to trimming and J lost 6 bases, with 15 bases between them. The CDR3 totals 13 residues. In nucleotides, the CDR3 is TGTGCCAGCAGCCCACTTGGGGGCGGCGAGCAGTACTTC. Amino acid sequence: CASSPLGGGEQYF.

The chain joins TRBV28 to TRBJ1-2; possibly TRBD1 for D (5 bases). CDR1 is MDHEN and CDR2 is SYDVKM in the germline V gene. The CDR3 has 12 amino acids. Deletions cut 4 bases from V and 4 bases from J, with 7 bases between. CDR3 amino acids: CASSSRAYGYTF. In nucleotides, the CDR3 is TGTGCCAGCAGTTCCAGGGCCTATGGCTACACCTTC.